These 26 T cell receptor beta chains were all obtained from the same sample, sequenced in a study of post-analysis software for immune sequencing data. General observations from the study: About 5 TRBV segments occurring more often in patients than controls included TRBV5-6, TRBV5-1 and TRBV20-1.

Antigens for these TCRs are unknown. Built from TCR beta cDNA, the libraries had unique molecular identifiers in them. In TCRdb, the PCR reads were re-called with MiXCR into one record per CDR3 protein. The data show approximately 770,000 distinct CDR3 sequences, with about half seen just once and roughly 4.9% held by the top ten. Sequencing was performed on blood. The origin of the receptors is a girl aged 10 to 17 with multiple sclerosis.

Here the CDR3 reads CASSRLPTF. The CDR3 DNA reads TGTGCCAGCAGCCGTCTCCCCACCTTC. The chain joins TRBV7-2 to TRBJ1-2; D uncertain. The CDR3 is 9 amino acids. The V end lost 5 bases, the J end lost 13 bases, and 8 bases lay between the germline ends. From germline, CDR1 is SGHTA and CDR2 FQGNSA.

A remark on this clonotype: The CDR3 end shows no conserved phenylalanine or tryptophan, and so a read error is likely. The limits of the CDR3 on the DNA are not certain, so only TCRdb's listed CDR3 is given. The rearrangement joins TRBV20-1 to TRBJ2-7; TRBD1 reflects the table's D call only, with no check against the DNA. The CDR3 contains 14 residues when both ends are counted. Per germline, CDR1 DFQATT and CDR2 SNEGSKA (reference sequence). The CDR3 reads CSAREQNRGGDPVL.

V is TRBV20-1 and J is TRBJ1-5; tentatively, D is TRBD1 (5 bases). Trimming removed 3 bases from V and 0 bases from J, with 18 bases in between. The CDR3 is 17 residues long. Germline V gene data show CDR1 as DFQATT and CDR2 as SNEGSKA (reference sequence). The CDR3 is CSARGLGAGTSNQPQHF. CDR3 coding DNA: TGCAGTGCTAGGGGGCTAGGGGCAGGTACTAGCAATCAGCCCCAGCATTTT.

Points on this clonotype: Mismatch with germline at one junction end may stem from a read error. The rearrangement joins TRBV20-1 to TRBJ2-4; TRBD1 is a possible D gene (6 bases). The DNA end lines up better with TRBJ2-5; the J call may be wrong. The CDR3 runs to 12 residues. Germline V CDR1 and CDR2: DFQATT, SNEGSKA (reference sequence). The CDR3 here is CSVRGRGETQYF. CDR3 in DNA: TGCAGTGTTAGAGGCAGGGGAGAGACCCAGTACTTC.

There are a few counts of this clonotype. The chain joins TRBV4-1 to TRBJ2-1, with TRBD2 identical over 9 bases. Germline-derived CDR1 and CDR2 are MGHRA and YSYEKL. The CDR3 is made up of 18 amino acids. J gave up 6 bases and V 0 bases, and 12 bases lay outside the gene matches. The CDR3 loop reads CASSQDEASGTILNEQFF. The CDR3 DNA reads as TGCGCCAGCAGCCAAGATGAAGCTAGCGGGACCATACTCAATGAGCAGTTCTTC.

This chain links TRBV6-2 or TRBV6-3 with TRBJ2-5; TRBD2 might be the D (6 bases). This CDR3 is built from 14 residues. The germline gives CDR1 MNHEY, CDR2 SVGEGT. The V gene lost 6 bases and the J gene lost 11 bases, with 22 bases spanning the gap. CDR3 in amino acids: CASRTGISFREQYF. CDR3 coding DNA: TGTGCCAGCAGGACCGGGATCAGCTTTCGGGAGCAGTACTTC.

The rearrangement joins TRBV29-1 to TRBJ2-5, with D perhaps TRBD1 or TRBD2 (5 bases each). The tail of the sequence fits TRBJ2-7 better, so the J call may be wrong. From germline, CDR1 is SQVTM and CDR2 ANQGSEA. CDR3 size: 14 residues. CDR3: CSVGDGAGAYEQYF. As DNA, the CDR3 is TGCAGCGTTGGAGACGGGGCCGGAGCCTACGAGCAGTACTTC.

The gene calls are TRBV7-2 and TRBJ2-5, with TRBD2 as a possible D gene (7 bases). Germline-derived CDR1 and CDR2 are SGHTA and FQGNSA. The CDR3 is 14 residues long. Trimming stripped 3 bases from V and 5 bases from J, with 13 bases between. The chain's CDR3 is CASSFGGPSETQYF. Written as DNA, the CDR3 is TGTGCCAGCAGCTTCGGGGGGCCGTCGGAGACCCAGTACTTC.

This clonotype occurred a few times. The chain links TRBV6-2 or TRBV6-3 to TRBJ1-6; D is unresolved. Germline-derived CDR1 and CDR2 are MNHEY and SVGEGT. Deletions cut 5 bases from V and 6 bases from J, with 17 bases between. This CDR3 is 16 amino acids long. CDR3 bases: TGTGCCAGCAGTCCCGACGGCGGCGGACCTAATTCACCCCTCCACTTT. It encodes CASSPDGGGPNSPLHF.

This clonotype was detected a few times. In nucleotides, the CDR3 is TGTGCCAGCAGTCGGACAGGGGGCAATTCACCCCTCCACTTT. It encodes CASSRTGGNSPLHF. The chain is built from TRBV12-3 or TRBV12-4 and TRBJ1-6, with TRBD1 identical over 11 bases. The CDR3 has 14 residues. Trimming at V came to 5 bases and at J to 7 bases, leaving 1 base not matched to a gene.

The rearrangement uses TRBV30 and TRBJ1-5; no clear D. This CDR3 has 13 residues. Trimming cost V 2 bases and J 5 bases, with 10 bases left between them. The germline CDR1 and CDR2 sequences are GTSNPN and SVGIG (reference sequence). CDR3 sequence: CAWSMGKDQPQHF. CDR3 bases: TGTGCCTGGAGTATGGGCAAAGATCAGCCCCAGCATTTT.

The chain couples TRBV4-3 to TRBJ1-2; 7 bases match TRBD1. The germline CDR1 and CDR2 sequences are LGHNA and YSLEER. This CDR3 has 15 amino acids. V was clipped by 0 bases and J by 9 bases; unmatched bases: 10. CDR3 nucleotides: TGCGCCAGCAGCCAAGAACCATCCAGGGGGAATAGCTACACCTTC. As protein: CASSQEPSRGNSYTF.

This clonotype was seen a single time. The chain has TRBV27 and TRBJ2-7; 11 nucleotides agree with TRBD1. CDR1 is MNHEY, CDR2 SMNVEV, per germline (reference sequence). V was clipped by 3 bases and J by 7 bases; unmatched bases: 5. This CDR3 comprises 14 residues. CDR3 residues: CASSLRDRGGEQYF. The CDR3 coding sequence is TGTGCCAGCAGTTTGCGGGACAGGGGGGGAGAGCAGTACTTC.

This clonotype was found a few times. The chain has TRBV29-1 and TRBJ2-7; D is perhaps TRBD1 (6 bases). Between the trimmed V and J ends, which lost 5 bases and 2 bases, there was a span of 13 bases. The CDR3 has 13 amino acids. Germline CDR1 is SQVTM and CDR2 is ANQGSEA. CDR3 nucleotides: TGCAGCGTTCTCAGGGGCAGCCCCTACGAGCAGTACTTC. It is translated as CSVLRGSPYEQYF.

The V gene is TRBV27, the J gene TRBJ2-3; no clear D. Germline CDR1 is MNHEY and CDR2 is SMNVEV (reference sequence). Trimming removed 5 bases from V and 0 bases from J, with 12 bases in between. The CDR3 covers 15 residues. This chain's CDR3 is CASSTDTSSTDTQYF. The CDR3 nucleotides are TGTGCCAGCAGTACCGACACCTCTAGCACAGATACGCAGTATTTT.

This clonotype has a handful of counts. The V call is TRBV29-1, the J call TRBJ2-1; tentatively, D is TRBD1 or TRBD2 (5 bases each). The CDR3 contains 15 residues. Germline CDR1 is SQVTM and CDR2 is ANQGSEA. V dropped 3 bases and J dropped 3 bases, with 15 bases sitting between them. CDR3 in DNA: TGCAGCGTTGAGTTAGGGGCGGGCCTCTACAATGAGCAGTTCTTC. It codes for CSVELGAGLYNEQFF.

This clonotype was seen a few times. V usage is TRBV14 and J usage is TRBJ2-1, with D unclear. Trimming left V 0 bases short and J 2 bases short, with 11 bases between. Germline V gives CDR1 SGHDN, CDR2 FVKESK. This CDR3 comprises 16 residues. The CDR3 protein is CASSQEGSVAYNEQFF. The CDR3 DNA reads TGTGCCAGCAGCCAAGAAGGGTCGGTCGCCTACAATGAGCAGTTCTTC.

This clonotype was recorded a few times. The chain combines TRBV7-9 with TRBJ2-1, with 8 bases lining up with TRBD2. This CDR3 region has 15 residues. The germline V gene has CDR1 SEHNR and CDR2 FQNEAQ (reference sequence). Germline trimming cut 5 bases from V and 0 bases from J; bases unmatched to any gene: 3. Here the CDR3 reads CASSAGTSSYNEQFF. The CDR3 DNA reads as TGTGCCAGCAGCGCCGGGACTAGCTCCTACAATGAGCAGTTCTTC.

The rearrangement joins TRBV5-6 to TRBJ2-5, with D uncertain. Germline V lookup: CDR1 SGHDT, CDR2 YYEEEE. The CDR3 consists of 14 residues. Trimming left V 0 bases short and J 1 base short, with 7 bases between. The CDR3 coding sequence is TGTGCCAGCAGCTTGGGCCGGCCCCAAGAGACCCAGTACTTC. It specifies CASSLGRPQETQYF.

This clonotype was seen more than once but under ten times. The genes are TRBV7-2 and TRBJ2-5; the D is unclear. Trimming removed 5 bases at V and 1 base at J, with 14 bases between. The CDR3 runs 15 residues. CDR1 is SGHTA, CDR2 FQGNSA, per germline. The CDR3 DNA reads TGTGCCAGCAGCCGACGGACGGTCGGCCAAGAGACCCAGTACTTC. Encoded protein: CASSRRTVGQETQYF.

This clonotype was seen only a few times. V is TRBV7-3 and J is TRBJ2-1, with a tentative D call TRBD1 (6 bases). Per the germline V gene, CDR1 is SGHTA and CDR2 is FQGTGA. The CDR3 contains 13 residues. Trimming removed 8 bases at V and 5 bases at J, with 13 bases between. The CDR3 nucleotides read TGTGCCAGCGCCACAGGGCGGAACAATGAGCAGTTCTTC. Amino acid sequence: CASATGRNNEQFF.

This clonotype has only a few counts. V and J are TRBV7-9 and TRBJ2-2; 9 bases align to TRBD2. Germline V gene data show CDR1 as SEHNR and CDR2 as FQNEAQ (reference sequence). The V segment lost 2 bases and the J segment 3 bases; nucleotides outside the gene matches: 7. This CDR3 is 17 amino acids long. CDR3: CASSLTSLAGYTGELFF. The CDR3 coding sequence is TGTGCCAGCAGCTTAACGTCTCTAGCGGGATACACCGGGGAGCTGTTTTTT.

This clonotype appeared a few times. The gene calls are TRBV14 and TRBJ2-7; D might be TRBD1 or TRBD2, each matching 6 bases. The last part of the DNA fits TRBJ2-5 better; the J call may be wrong. The CDR3 runs 17 residues. Germline V lookup: CDR1 SGHDN, CDR2 FVKESK. CDR3 loop: CASSQDYGGRWVETQYF. In nucleotides, the CDR3 is TGTGCCAGCAGCCAAGATTATGGGGGGCGCTGGGTAGAGACCCAGTACTTC.

This clonotype is labeled as medium-sized (0.01 to 0.1%). The chain carries TRBV20-1 and TRBJ2-1; TRBD1 aligns across 8 bases. The CDR3 length is 15 residues. V dropped 6 bases and J dropped 2; count of bases not matched to a gene: 9. CDR1 is DFQATT, CDR2 SNEGSKA, per germline (reference sequence). CDR3 coding DNA: TGCAGTGCGGAGGGACAGGACCGTCCCTACAATGAGCAGTTCTTC. It codes for CSAEGQDRPYNEQFF.

The V gene is TRBV6-5, the J gene TRBJ1-5; D uncertain. V lost 6 bases to trimming and J lost 2 bases, with 11 bases between them. The CDR3 has 14 amino acids. CDR1 MNHEY and CDR2 SVGAGI come from the germline V gene. The CDR3: CASRRSFGNQPQHF. Written as DNA, the CDR3 is TGTGCCAGCAGGCGGTCCTTCGGCAATCAGCCCCAGCATTTT.

The count of this clonotype is one. The chain combines TRBV7-8 with TRBJ1-1, with TRBD1 as a possible D gene (6 bases). CDR3 length: 14 residues. Trimming took 5 bases from V and 4 from J, leaving 14 bases between them. Looked up from germline, CDR1 is SGHVS and CDR2 is FQNEAQ. This chain's CDR3 is CASSPDSGGTEAFF. For the CDR3, the DNA is TGTGCCAGCAGCCCGGACAGCGGGGGCACTGAAGCTTTCTTT.